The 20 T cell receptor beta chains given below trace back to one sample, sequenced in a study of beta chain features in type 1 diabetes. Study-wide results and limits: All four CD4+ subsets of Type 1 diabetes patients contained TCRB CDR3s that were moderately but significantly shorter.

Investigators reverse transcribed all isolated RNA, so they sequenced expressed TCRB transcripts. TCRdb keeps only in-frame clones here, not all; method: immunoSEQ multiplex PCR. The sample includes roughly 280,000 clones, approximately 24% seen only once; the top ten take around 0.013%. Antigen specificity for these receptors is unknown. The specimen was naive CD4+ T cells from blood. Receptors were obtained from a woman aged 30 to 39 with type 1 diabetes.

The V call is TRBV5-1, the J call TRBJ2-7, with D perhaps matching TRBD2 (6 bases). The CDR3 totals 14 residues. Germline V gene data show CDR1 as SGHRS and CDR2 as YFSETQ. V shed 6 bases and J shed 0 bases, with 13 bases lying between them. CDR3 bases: TGCGCCAGCACCTCCGGGACTCCCTCCTACGAGCAGTACTTC. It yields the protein CASTSGTPSYEQYF.

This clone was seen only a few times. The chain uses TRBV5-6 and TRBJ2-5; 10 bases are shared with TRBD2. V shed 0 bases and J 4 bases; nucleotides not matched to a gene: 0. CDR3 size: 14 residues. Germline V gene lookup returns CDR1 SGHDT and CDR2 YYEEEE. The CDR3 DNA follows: TGTGCCAGCAGCTTGGGGACTAGCGGAGAGACCCAGTACTTC. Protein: CASSLGTSGETQYF.

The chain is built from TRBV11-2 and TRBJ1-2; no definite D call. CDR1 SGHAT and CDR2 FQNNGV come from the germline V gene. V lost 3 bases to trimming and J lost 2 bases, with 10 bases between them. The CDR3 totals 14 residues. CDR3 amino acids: CASSLTSGNYGYTF. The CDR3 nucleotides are TGTGCCAGCAGCTTGACTTCGGGAAACTATGGCTACACCTTC.

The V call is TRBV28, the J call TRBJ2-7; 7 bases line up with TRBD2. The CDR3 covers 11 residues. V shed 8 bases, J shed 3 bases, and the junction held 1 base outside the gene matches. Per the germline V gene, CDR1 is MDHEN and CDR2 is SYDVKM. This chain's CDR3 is CASGRGYEQYF. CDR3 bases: TGTGCCAGCGGGAGGGGCTACGAGCAGTACTTC.

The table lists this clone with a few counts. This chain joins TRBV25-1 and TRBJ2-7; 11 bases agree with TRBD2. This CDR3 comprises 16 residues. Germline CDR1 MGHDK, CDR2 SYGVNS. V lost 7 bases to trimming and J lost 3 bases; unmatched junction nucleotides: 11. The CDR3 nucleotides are TGTGCCAGCATGTCCACTAGCGGGAGCGCGGGCTACGAGCAGTACTTC. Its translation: CASMSTSGSAGYEQYF.

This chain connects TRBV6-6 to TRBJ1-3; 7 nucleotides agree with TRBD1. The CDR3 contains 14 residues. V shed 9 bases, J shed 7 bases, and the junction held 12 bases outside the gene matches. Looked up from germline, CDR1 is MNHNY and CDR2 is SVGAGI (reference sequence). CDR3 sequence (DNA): TGTGCCAGTCGACCGGGGACAGCCGTGAACACCATATATTTT. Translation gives CASRPGTAVNTIYF.

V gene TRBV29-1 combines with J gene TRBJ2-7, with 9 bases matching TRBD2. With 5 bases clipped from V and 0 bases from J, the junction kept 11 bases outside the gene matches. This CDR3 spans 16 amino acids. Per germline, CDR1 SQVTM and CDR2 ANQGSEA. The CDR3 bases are TGCAGCGTTTCTCTTTGGGCGGGAGGGGGCTCCTACGAGCAGTACTTC. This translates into CSVSLWAGGGSYEQYF.

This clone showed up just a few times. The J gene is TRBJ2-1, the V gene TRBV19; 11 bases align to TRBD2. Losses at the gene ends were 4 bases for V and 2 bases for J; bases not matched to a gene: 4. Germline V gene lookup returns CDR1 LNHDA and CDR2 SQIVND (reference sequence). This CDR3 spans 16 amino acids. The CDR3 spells CASSKGSGRAYNEQFF. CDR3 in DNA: TGTGCCAGTAGTAAGGGTAGCGGGAGGGCCTACAATGAGCAGTTCTTC. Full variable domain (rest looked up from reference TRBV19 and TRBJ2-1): DGGITQSPKYLFRKEGQNVTLSCEQNLNHDAMYWYRQDPGQGLRLIYYSQIVNDFQKGDIAEGYSVSREKKESFPLTVTSAQKNPTAFYLCASSKGSGRAYNEQFFGPGTRLTVL.

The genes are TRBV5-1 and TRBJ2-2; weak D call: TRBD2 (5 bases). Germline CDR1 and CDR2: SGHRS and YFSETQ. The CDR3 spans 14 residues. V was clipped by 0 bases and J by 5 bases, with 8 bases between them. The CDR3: CASSLGSGTGELFF. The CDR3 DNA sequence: TGCGCCAGCAGCTTGGGGTCGGGAACCGGGGAGCTGTTTTTT.

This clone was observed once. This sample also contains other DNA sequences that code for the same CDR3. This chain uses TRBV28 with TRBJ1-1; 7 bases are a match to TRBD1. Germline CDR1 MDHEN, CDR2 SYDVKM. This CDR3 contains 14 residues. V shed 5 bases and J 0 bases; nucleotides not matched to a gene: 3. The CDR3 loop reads CASSPGTVNTEAFF. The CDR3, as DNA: TGTGCCAGCAGTCCCGGGACAGTGAACACTGAAGCTTTCTTT. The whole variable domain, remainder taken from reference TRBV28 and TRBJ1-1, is DVKVTQSSRYLVKRTGEKVFLECVQDMDHENMFWYRQDPGLGLRLIYFSYDVKMKEKGDIPEGYSVSREKKERFSLILESASTNQTSMYLCASSPGTVNTEAFFGQGTRLTVV.

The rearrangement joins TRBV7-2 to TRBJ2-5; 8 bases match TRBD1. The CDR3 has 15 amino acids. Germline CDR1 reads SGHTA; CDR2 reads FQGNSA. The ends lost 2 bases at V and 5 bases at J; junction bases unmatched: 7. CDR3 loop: CASSLWAGGGETQYF. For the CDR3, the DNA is TGTGCCAGCAGCTTATGGGCAGGGGGCGGGGAGACCCAGTACTTC. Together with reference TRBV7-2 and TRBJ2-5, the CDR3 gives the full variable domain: GAGVSQSPSNKVTEKGKDVELRCDPISGHTALYWYRQSLGQGLEFLIYFQGNSAPDKSGLPSDRFSAERTGGSVSTLTIQRTQQEDSAVYLCASSLWAGGGETQYFGPGTRLLVL.

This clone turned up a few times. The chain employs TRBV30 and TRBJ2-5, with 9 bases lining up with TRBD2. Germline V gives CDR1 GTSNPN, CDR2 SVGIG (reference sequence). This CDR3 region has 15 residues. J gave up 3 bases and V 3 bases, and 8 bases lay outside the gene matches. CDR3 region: CAWRVSGSYEETQYF. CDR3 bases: TGTGCCTGGAGAGTTAGCGGGAGTTATGAAGAGACCCAGTACTTC.

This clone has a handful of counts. CDR3 residues: CASSQEWGDNQPQHF. Here the CDR3 DNA reads TGTGCCAGCAGCCAAGAGTGGGGGGACAATCAGCCCCAGCATTTT. This chain links TRBV4-2 with TRBJ1-5; a possible D gene is TRBD1 (5 bases). Germline V gives CDR1 LGHNA, CDR2 YNFKEQ. The V gene lost 0 bases and the J gene lost 3 bases, with 9 bases spanning the gap. The CDR3 sequence is 15 residues long.

The DNA for the CDR3 is TGCAGCGTTGAAGTGAGCGGGAGGGCTGGCGAGCAGTACTTC. Translating gives CSVEVSGRAGEQYF. The genes are TRBV29-1 and TRBJ2-7, with 10 positions matching TRBD2. V lost 1 base to trimming and J lost 6 bases; unmatched junction nucleotides: 6. Germline V gene data show CDR1 as SQVTM and CDR2 as ANQGSEA. The length of the CDR3 is 14 residues.

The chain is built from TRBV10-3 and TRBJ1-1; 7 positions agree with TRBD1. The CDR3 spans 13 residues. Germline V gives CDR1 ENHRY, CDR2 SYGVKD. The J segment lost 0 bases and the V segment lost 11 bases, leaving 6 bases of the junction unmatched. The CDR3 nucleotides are TGTGCCGTTAGACAGGGACTGAACACTGAAGCTTTCTTT. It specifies CAVRQGLNTEAFF.

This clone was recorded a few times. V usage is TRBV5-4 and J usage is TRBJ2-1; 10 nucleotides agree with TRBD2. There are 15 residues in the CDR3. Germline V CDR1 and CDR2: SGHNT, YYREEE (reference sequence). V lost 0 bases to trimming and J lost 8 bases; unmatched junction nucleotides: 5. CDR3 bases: TGTGCCAGCAGCTTGGTGAGCGGGAGGGGCCATGAGCAGTTCTTC. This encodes CASSLVSGRGHEQFF.

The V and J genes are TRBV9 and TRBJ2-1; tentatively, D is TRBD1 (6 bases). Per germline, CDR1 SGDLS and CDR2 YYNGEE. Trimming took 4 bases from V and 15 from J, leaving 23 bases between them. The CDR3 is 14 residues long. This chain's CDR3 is CASSRPRPGTPLFF. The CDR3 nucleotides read TGTGCCAGCAGCAGACCTCGCCCCGGGACACCCCTGTTCTTC.

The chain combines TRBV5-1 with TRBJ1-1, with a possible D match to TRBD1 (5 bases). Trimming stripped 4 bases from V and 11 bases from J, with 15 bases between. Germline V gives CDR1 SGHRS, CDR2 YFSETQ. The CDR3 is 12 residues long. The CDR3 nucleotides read TGCGCCAGCAGCCCCCGGGGGGAAGGGGCTTTCTTT. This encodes CASSPRGEGAFF.

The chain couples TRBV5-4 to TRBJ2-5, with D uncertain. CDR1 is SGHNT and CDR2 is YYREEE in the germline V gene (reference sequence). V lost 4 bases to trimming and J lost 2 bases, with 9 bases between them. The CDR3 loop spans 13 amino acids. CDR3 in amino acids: CASSPPRQETQYF. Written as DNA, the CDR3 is TGTGCCAGCAGCCCCCCCAGACAAGAGACCCAGTACTTC.

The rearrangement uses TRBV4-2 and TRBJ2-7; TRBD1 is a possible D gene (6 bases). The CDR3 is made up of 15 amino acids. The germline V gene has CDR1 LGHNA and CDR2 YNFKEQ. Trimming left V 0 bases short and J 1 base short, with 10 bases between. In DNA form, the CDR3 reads TGTGCCAGCAGCCAAGACCCCAGGGGTTCCTACGAGCAGTACTTC. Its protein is CASSQDPRGSYEQYF.